The clone carrying this T cell receptor beta chain has just a few counts. Four PCR rounds used nested alpha and beta constant region primers plus the SP2 primer. In TCRdb, the 5' RACE reads were re-called with MiXCR into one record per CDR3 protein. This table has approximately 32,000 distinct CDR3 sequences, approximately 15% appearing once. The entry originates in a study of naive and memory T cell subsets. The library had UMIs added by 3' ligation of an oligonucleotide to TCR cDNA. This CDR3 spans 11 amino acids. V gave up 6 bases and J gave up 11 bases, with 13 bases separating them. Germline CDR1 reads MNHNY; CDR2 reads SVGAGI (reference sequence).

The receptor's source is a female donor in good health. The chain is built from TRBV6-6 and TRBJ1-1, with TRBD1 as a possible D gene (6 bases). The chain's CDR3 is CASSHRDSAFF. In DNA form, the CDR3 reads TGTGCCAGCAGCCACAGGGATTCGGCTTTCTTT.